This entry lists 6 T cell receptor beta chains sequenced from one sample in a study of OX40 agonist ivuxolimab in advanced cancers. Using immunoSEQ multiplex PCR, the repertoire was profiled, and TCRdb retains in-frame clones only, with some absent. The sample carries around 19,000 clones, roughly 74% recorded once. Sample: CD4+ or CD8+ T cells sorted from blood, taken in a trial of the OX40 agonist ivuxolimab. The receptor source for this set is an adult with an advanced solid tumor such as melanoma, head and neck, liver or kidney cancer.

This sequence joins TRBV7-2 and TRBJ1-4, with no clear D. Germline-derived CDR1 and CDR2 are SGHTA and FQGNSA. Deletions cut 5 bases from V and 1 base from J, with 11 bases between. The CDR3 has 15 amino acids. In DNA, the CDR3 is TGTGCCAGCAGCCCCCGGACGGGAACTAATGAAAAACTGTTTTTT. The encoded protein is CASSPRTGTNEKLFF. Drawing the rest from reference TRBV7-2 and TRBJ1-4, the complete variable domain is GAGVSQSPSNKVTEKGKDVELRCDPISGHTALYWYRQSLGQGLEFLIYFQGNSAPDKSGLPSDRFSAERTGGSVSTLTIQRTQQEDSAVYLCASSPRTGTNEKLFFGSGTQLSVL.

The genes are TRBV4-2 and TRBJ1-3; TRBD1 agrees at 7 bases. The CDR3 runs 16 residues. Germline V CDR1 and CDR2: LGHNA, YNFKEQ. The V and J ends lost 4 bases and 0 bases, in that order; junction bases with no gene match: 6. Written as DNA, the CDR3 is TGTGCCAGCAGCCCGGGACAGTCTATCTCTGGAAACACCATATATTTT. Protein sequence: CASSPGQSISGNTIYF.

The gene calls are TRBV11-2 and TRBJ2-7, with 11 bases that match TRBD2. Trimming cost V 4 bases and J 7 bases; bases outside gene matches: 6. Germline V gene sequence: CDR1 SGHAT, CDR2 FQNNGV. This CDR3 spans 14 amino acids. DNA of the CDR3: TGTGCCAGCAGCTCACTAGCGGGAGCGGGGGAGCAGTACTTC. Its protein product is CASSSLAGAGEQYF.

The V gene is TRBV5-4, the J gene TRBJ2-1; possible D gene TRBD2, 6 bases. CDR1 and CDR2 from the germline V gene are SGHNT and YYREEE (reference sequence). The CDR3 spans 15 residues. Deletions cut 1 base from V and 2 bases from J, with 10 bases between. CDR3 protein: CASSLRRGTYNEQFF. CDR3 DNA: TGTGCCAGCAGCTTGCGACGGGGGACCTACAATGAGCAGTTCTTC.

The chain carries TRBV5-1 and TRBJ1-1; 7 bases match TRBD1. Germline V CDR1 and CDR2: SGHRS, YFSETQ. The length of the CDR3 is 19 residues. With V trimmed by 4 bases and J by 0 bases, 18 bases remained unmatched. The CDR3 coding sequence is TGCGCCAGCAGCCTCAACCGGGACAGCGGTTTTAGGATGAACACTGAAGCTTTCTTT. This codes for CASSLNRDSGFRMNTEAFF.

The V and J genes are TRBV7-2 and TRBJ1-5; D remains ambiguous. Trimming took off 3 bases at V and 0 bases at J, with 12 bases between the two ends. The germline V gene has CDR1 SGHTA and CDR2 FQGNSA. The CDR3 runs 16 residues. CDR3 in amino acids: CASSLAGRASNQPQHF. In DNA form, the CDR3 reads TGTGCCAGCAGCTTGGCGGGGAGAGCTAGCAATCAGCCCCAGCATTTT.